This T cell receptor (beta chain) appears in the sequencing data of a study of cytomegalovirus exposure and HLA in healthy donors. There are 13 residues in the CDR3. In germline, CDR1 is SGHNT, CDR2 YYREEE (reference sequence). The germline V and J ends were trimmed by 1 base and 6 bases, with 11 bases remaining between them. The PCR contained 60 Vbeta and 13 Jbeta primers. Methods used by the authors: Later analysis identified approximately 88 million unique TCR beta chains, 9 million to 13 million shared. Generated by immunoSEQ multiplex PCR, the TCRdb table keeps only in-frame clones and is missing some. The V and J calls and clone size come from that table; D and trimming were worked out from the DNA. The sample has about 82,000 clones, less than 85% seen once.

Source material: PBMCs. The sequence derives from a human donor in good health. The gene calls are TRBV5-4 and TRBJ2-7; D possibly corresponds to TRBD2 (7 bases). The CDR3 loop is CASSLFRGGEQYF. DNA of the CDR3: TGTGCCAGCAGCTTGTTTAGGGGGGGCGAGCAGTACTTC.